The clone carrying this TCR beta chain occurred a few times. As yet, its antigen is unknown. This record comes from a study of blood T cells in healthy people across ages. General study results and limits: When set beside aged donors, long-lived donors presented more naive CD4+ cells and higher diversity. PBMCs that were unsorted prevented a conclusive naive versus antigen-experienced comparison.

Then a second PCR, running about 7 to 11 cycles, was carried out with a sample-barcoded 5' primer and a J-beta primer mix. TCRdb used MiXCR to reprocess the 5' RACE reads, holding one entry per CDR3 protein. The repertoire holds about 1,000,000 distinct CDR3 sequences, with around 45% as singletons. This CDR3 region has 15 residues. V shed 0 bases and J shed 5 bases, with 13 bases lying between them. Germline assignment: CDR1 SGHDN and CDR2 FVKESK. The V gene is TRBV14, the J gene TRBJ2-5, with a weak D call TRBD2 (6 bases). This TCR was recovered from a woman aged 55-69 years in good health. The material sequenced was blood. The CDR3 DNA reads TGTGCCAGCAGCCAAGATCGGTACGGAGGGGAGACCCAGTACTTC. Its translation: CASSQDRYGGETQYF.